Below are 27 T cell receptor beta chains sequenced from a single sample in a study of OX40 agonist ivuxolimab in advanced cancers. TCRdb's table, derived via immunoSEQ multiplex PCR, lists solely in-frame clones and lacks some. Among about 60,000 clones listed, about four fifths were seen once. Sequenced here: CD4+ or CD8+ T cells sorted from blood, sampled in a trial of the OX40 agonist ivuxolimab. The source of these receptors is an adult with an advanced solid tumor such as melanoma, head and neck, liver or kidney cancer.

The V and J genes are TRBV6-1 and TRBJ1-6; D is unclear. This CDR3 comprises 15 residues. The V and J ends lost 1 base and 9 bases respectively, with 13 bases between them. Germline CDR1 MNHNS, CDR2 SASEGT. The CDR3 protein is CASSEGWKIGSPLHF. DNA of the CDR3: TGTGCCAGCAGTGAAGGCTGGAAAATAGGTTCACCCCTCCACTTT.

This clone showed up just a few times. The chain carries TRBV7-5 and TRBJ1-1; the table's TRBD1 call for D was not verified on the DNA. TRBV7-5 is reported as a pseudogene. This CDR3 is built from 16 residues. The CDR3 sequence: CVRSLEDRGEITEAFF. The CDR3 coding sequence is TGTGTCAGAAGCTTAGAAGACAGGGGGGAAATCACTGAAGCTTTCTTT.

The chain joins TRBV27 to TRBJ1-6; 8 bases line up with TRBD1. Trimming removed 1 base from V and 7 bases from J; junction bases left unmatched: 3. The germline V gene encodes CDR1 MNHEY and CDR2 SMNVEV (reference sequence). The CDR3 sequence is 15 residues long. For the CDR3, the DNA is TGTGCCAGCAGTTTATTGGACAGGGAAAATTCACCCCTCCACTTT. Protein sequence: CASSLLDRENSPLHF.

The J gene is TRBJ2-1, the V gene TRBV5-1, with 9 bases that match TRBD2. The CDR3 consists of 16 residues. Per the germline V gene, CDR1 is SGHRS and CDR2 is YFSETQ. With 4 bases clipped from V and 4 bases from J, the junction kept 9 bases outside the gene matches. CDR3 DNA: TGCGCCAGCAGCCCCCGGGATAGCGGGGGTTACAATGAGCAGTTCTTC. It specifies CASSPRDSGGYNEQFF.

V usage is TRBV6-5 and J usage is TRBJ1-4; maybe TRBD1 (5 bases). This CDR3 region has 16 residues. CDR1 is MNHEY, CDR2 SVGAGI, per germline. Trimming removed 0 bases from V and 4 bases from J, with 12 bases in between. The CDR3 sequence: CASSYSTRGGNEKLFF. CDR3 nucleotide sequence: TGTGCCAGCAGTTACTCGACCCGGGGGGGTAATGAAAAACTGTTTTTT.

The CDR3 DNA follows: TGTGCCAGTAGTACTCTAGCGTCTCAAGAGACCCAGTACTTC. Encoded protein: CASSTLASQETQYF. The genes are TRBV19 and TRBJ2-5; maybe TRBD2 (6 bases). Germline V gene lookup returns CDR1 LNHDA and CDR2 SQIVND (reference sequence). Trimming pared 4 bases from V and 2 bases from J, leaving 11 bases between. The CDR3 contains 14 residues.

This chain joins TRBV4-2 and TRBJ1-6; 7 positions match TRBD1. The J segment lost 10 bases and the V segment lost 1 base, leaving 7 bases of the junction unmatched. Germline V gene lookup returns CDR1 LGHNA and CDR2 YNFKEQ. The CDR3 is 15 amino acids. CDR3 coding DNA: TGTGCCAGCAGCCAAGGGACAGGTGAACCGTCACCCCTCCACTTT. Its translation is CASSQGTGEPSPLHF.

Here the CDR3 reads CASSQGGKGGAQETQYF. In DNA form, the CDR3 reads TGTGCCAGCAGCCAAGGTGGGAAAGGGGGAGCCCAAGAGACCCAGTACTTC. The rearrangement joins TRBV14 to TRBJ2-5; D is possibly TRBD1 (6 bases). Germline assignment: CDR1 SGHDN and CDR2 FVKESK. The CDR3 loop spans 17 amino acids. V lost 1 base and J 1 base, leaving 16 bases between the germline ends.

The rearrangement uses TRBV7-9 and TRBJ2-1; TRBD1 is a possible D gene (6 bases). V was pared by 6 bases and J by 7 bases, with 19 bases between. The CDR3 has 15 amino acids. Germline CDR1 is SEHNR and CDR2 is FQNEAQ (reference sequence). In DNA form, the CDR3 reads TGTGCCAGCAGTCCCCCCTTCCGAAGGGGGAATGAGCAGTTCTTC. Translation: CASSPPFRRGNEQFF.

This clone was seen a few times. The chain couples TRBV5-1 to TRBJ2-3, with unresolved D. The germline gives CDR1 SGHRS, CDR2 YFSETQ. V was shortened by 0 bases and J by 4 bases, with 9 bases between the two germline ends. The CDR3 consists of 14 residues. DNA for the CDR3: TGCGCCAGCAGCTTGGCCAAAAGTGCAGATACGCAGTATTTT. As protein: CASSLAKSADTQYF.

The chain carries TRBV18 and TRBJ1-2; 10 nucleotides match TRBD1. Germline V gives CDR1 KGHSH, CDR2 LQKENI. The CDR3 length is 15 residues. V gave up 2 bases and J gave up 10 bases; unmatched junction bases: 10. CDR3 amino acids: CASSPSRGQGVDYTF. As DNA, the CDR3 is TGTGCCAGCTCACCATCCAGAGGACAGGGGGTGGACTACACCTTC.

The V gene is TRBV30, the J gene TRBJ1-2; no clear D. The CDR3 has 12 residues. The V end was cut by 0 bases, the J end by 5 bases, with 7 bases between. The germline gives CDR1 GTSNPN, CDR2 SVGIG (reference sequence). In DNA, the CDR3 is TGTGCCTGGAGTGTATCCGGATATGGCTACACCTTC. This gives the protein CAWSVSGYGYTF.

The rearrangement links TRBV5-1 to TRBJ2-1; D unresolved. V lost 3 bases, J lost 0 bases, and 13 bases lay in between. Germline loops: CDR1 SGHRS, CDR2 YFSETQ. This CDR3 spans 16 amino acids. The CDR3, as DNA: TGCGCCAGCAGCTCTCTACCGACCCGCTCCTACAATGAGCAGTTCTTC. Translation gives CASSSLPTRSYNEQFF.

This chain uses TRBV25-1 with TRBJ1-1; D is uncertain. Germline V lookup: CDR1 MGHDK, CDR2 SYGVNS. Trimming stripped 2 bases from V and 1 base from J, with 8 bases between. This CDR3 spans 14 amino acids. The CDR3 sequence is CASSEEVGNTEAFF. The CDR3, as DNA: TGTGCCAGCAGTGAAGAGGTGGGGAACACTGAAGCTTTCTTT.

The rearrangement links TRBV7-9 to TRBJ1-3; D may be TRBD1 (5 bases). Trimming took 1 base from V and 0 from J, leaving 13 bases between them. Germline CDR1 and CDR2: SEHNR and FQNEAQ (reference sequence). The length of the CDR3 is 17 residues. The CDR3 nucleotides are TGTGCCAGCAGCTTAGAAAGGGCAGGGCCCTCTGGAAACACCATATATTTT. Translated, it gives CASSLERAGPSGNTIYF. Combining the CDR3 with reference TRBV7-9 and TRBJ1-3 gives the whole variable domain DTGVSQNPRHKITKRGQNVTFRCDPISEHNRLYWYRQTLGQGPEFLTYFQNEAQLEKSRLLSDRFSAERPKGSFSTLEIQRTEQGDSAMYLCASSLERAGPSGNTIYFGEGSWLTVV.

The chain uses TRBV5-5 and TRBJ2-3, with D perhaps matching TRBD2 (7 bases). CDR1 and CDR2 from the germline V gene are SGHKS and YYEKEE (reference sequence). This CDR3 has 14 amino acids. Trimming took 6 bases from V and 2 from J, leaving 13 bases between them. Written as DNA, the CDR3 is TGTGCCAGCATGGGGGGGCGGACCACAGATACGCAGTATTTT. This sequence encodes CASMGGRTTDTQYF.

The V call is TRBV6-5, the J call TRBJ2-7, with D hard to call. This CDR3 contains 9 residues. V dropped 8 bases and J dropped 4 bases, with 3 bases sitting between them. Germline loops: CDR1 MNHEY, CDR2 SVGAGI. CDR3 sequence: CASFYEQYF. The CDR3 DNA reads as TGTGCCAGCTTTTACGAGCAGTACTTC.

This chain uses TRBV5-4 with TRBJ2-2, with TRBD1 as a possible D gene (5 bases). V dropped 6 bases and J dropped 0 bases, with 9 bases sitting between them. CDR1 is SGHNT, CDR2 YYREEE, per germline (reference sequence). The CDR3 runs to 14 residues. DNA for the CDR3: TGTGCCAGCACGATAGGGGCGAACACCGGGGAGCTGTTTTTT. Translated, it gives CASTIGANTGELFF. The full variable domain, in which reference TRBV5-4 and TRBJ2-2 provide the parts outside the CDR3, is ETGVTQSPTHLIKTRGQQVTLRCSSQSGHNTVSWYQQALGQGPQFIFQYYREEENGRGNFPPRFSGLQFPNYSSELNVNALELDDSALYLCASTIGANTGELFFGEGSRLTVL.

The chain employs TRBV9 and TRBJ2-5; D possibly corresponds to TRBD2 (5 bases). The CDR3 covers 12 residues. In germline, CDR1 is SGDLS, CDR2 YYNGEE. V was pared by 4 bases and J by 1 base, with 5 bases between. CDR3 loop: CASSTSQETQYF. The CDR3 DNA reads TGTGCCAGCAGCACTAGCCAAGAGACCCAGTACTTC.

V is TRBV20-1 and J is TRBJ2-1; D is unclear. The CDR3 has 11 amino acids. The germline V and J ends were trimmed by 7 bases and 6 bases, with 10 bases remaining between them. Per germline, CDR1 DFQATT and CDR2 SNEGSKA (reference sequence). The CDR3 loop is CSGYLVNEQFF. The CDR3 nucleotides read TGCAGTGGTTATTTGGTCAATGAGCAGTTCTTC.

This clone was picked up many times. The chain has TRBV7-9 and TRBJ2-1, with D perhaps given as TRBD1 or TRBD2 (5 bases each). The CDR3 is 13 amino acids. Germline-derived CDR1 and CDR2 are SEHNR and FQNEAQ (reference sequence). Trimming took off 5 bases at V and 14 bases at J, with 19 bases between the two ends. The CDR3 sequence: CASSEGTLTREFF. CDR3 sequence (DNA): TGTGCCAGCAGCGAGGGGACCTTAACCCGGGAGTTCTTC. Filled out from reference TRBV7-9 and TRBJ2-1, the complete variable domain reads DTGVSQNPRHKITKRGQNVTFRCDPISEHNRLYWYRQTLGQGPEFLTYFQNEAQLEKSRLLSDRFSAERPKGSFSTLEIQRTEQGDSAMYLCASSEGTLTREFFGPGTRLTVL.

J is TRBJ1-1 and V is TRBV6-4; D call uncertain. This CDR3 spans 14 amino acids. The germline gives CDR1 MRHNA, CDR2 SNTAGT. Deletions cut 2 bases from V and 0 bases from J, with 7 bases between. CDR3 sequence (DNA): TGTGCCAGCAGTGACGGCAGGATGAACACTGAAGCTTTCTTT. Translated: CASSDGRMNTEAFF.

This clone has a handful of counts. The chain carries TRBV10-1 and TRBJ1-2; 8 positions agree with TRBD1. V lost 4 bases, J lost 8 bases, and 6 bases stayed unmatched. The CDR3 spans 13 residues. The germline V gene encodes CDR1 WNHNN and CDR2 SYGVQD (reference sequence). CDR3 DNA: TGCGCCAGCAGTGCCGTCAGACAGGGGGGCTACACCTTC. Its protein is CASSAVRQGGYTF.

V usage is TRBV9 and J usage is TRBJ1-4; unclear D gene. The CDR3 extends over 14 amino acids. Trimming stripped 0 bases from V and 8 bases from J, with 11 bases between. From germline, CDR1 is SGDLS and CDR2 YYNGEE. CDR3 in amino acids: CASSVGGEGEKLFF. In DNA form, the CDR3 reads TGTGCCAGCAGCGTAGGCGGGGAAGGCGAAAAACTGTTTTTT.

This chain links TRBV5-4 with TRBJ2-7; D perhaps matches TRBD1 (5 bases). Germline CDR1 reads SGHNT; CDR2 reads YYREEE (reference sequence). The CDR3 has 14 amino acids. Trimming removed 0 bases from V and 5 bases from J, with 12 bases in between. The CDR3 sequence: CASSLEGVSDEQYF. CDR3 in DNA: TGTGCCAGCAGCTTGGAAGGGGTATCGGACGAGCAGTACTTC. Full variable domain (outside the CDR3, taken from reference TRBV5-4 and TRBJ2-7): ETGVTQSPTHLIKTRGQQVTLRCSSQSGHNTVSWYQQALGQGPQFIFQYYREEENGRGNFPPRFSGLQFPNYSSELNVNALELDDSALYLCASSLEGVSDEQYFGPGTRLTVT.

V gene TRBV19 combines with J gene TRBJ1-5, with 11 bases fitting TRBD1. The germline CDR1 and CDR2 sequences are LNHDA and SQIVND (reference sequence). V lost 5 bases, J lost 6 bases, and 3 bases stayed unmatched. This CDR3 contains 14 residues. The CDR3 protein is CASSGTGGGQPQHF. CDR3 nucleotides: TGTGCCAGTAGTGGGACAGGGGGAGGTCAGCCCCAGCATTTT. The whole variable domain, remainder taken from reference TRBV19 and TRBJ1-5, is DGGITQSPKYLFRKEGQNVTLSCEQNLNHDAMYWYRQDPGQGLRLIYYSQIVNDFQKGDIAEGYSVSREKKESFPLTVTSAQKNPTAFYLCASSGTGGGQPQHFGDGTRLSIL.

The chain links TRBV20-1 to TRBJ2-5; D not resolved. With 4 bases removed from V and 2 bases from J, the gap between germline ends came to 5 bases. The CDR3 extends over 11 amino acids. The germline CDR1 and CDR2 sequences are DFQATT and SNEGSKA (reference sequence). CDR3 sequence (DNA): TGCAGTGCTAATTTTCAAGAGACCCAGTACTTC. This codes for CSANFQETQYF.